The 22 T cell receptor beta chains listed next were all sequenced from one sample in a study of CD8+CD57+ T cells in acquired aplastic anemia. CDR3 and TCR beta VDJ profiling relied on a genomic DNA template. TCRdb re-called the reads with MiXCR, one entry per CDR3 protein. The table lists about 58,000 distinct CDR3 sequences, about 56% of them singletons. Patients included in sequencing had previously demonstrated CD8+CD57+ cell expansion by flow cytometry. Sequencing used sorted CD4+, CD8+, or CD8+CD57+ T cells (not recorded which) from PBMCs. Receptor source: a human donor with aplastic anemia.

This rearrangement joins TRBV10-1 to TRBJ2-3; 12 nucleotides align to TRBD2. J gave up 2 bases and V 3 bases, and 9 bases lay outside the gene matches. The germline CDR1 and CDR2 sequences are WNHNN and SYGVQD (reference sequence). The CDR3 covers 18 residues. The CDR3 protein is CASSDSPGLAGITDTQYF. The CDR3 DNA follows: TGCGCCAGCAGTGATTCCCCTGGACTAGCGGGGATCACAGATACGCAGTATTTT.

The rearrangement links TRBV10-1 to TRBJ2-7; 10 bases agree with TRBD1. V lost 10 bases and J lost 3; bases outside the gene matches: 3. The CDR3 sequence is 12 residues long. Per germline, CDR1 WNHNN and CDR2 SYGVQD (reference sequence). The CDR3 protein is CAIRTGGYEQYF. CDR3 nucleotides: TGCGCCATCCGGACAGGGGGCTACGAGCAGTACTTC.

This chain connects TRBV29-1 to TRBJ2-5; D perhaps matches TRBD2 (6 bases). This CDR3 contains 16 residues. Germline CDR1 SQVTM, CDR2 ANQGSEA. Trimming removed 5 bases from V and 5 bases from J, with 24 bases in between. CDR3 nucleotides: TGCAGCGTTCCGACCCGAGGGGCCGTGGGGAGGGAGACCCAGTACTTC. Its translation is CSVPTRGAVGRETQYF.

The chain links TRBV7-2 to TRBJ2-7; the match to TRBD1 covers 9 bases. The V and J ends lost 5 bases and 2 bases, in that order; junction bases with no gene match: 4. Germline V lookup: CDR1 SGHTA, CDR2 FQGNSA. CDR3 length: 14 residues. CDR3 bases: TGTGCCAGCAGCCGGACAGGGGCGCCCTACGAGCAGTACTTC. It is translated as CASSRTGAPYEQYF. The complete variable domain, with remaining parts taken from reference TRBV7-2 and TRBJ2-7, reads GAGVSQSPSNKVTEKGKDVELRCDPISGHTALYWYRQSLGQGLEFLIYFQGNSAPDKSGLPSDRFSAERTGGSVSTLTIQRTQQEDSAVYLCASSRTGAPYEQYFGPGTRLTVT.

The gene calls are TRBV2 and TRBJ2-7; 7 bases agree with TRBD2. Germline assignment: CDR1 SNHLY and CDR2 FYNNEI. The V gene end was trimmed by 6 bases and the J gene end by 0 bases; junction bases not matched to a gene: 8. The CDR3 spans 15 residues. CDR3 nucleotides: TGTGCCAGCAGCTTAGAAGGGAGGGGCTCCTACGAGCAGTACTTC. Residues: CASSLEGRGSYEQYF.

This clonotype was counted at least ten times. The chain carries TRBV4-1 and TRBJ2-7; D may match TRBD1 or TRBD2 (5 bases each). CDR1 MGHRA and CDR2 YSYEKL come from the germline V gene. This CDR3 has 14 amino acids. Trimming shortened V by 6 bases and J by 7 bases, and 19 bases separated the two germline ends. The CDR3 here is CASRSGAAAGEQYF. The CDR3 DNA reads as TGCGCCAGCAGGTCCGGGGCCGCGGCGGGTGAGCAGTACTTC.

This clonotype has only one observation. One end of the junction fails to match germline, which may point to a read error. This chain links TRBV27 with TRBJ2-3, with D perhaps matching TRBD2 (6 bases). The germline CDR1 and CDR2 sequences are MNHEY and SMNVEV (reference sequence). The CDR3 covers 12 residues. Here the CDR3 DNA reads TGTGCCAGCAATTTATTGGGGGGTACGCAGTATTTT. The encoded protein is CASNLLGGTQYF.

This clonotype appeared once. The chain recombines TRBV9 with TRBJ1-1; D is uncertain. Germline-derived CDR1 and CDR2 are SGDLS and YYNGEE. V was clipped by 5 bases and J by 4 bases, with 12 bases between them. The CDR3 is 13 amino acids. CDR3 sequence reads: CASRTIVSTEAFF. The CDR3 DNA reads as TGTGCCAGCAGAACGATCGTGAGCACTGAAGCTTTCTTT.

This clonotype was counted many times. This chain joins TRBV28 and TRBJ1-5; D perhaps matches TRBD1 (5 bases). The CDR3 covers 12 residues. Germline CDR1 MDHEN, CDR2 SYDVKM. V dropped 9 bases and J dropped 2 bases, with 8 bases sitting between them. CDR3 loop: CASEQGNQPQHF. Written as DNA, the CDR3 is TGTGCCAGTGAACAGGGCAATCAGCCCCAGCATTTT. The complete variable domain, with remaining parts taken from reference TRBV28 and TRBJ1-5, reads DVKVTQSSRYLVKRTGEKVFLECVQDMDHENMFWYRQDPGLGLRLIYFSYDVKMKEKGDIPEGYSVSREKKERFSLILESASTNQTSMYLCASEQGNQPQHFGDGTRLSIL.

In its sample, this clonotype was seen many times. V is TRBV11-2 and J is TRBJ2-3, with unresolved D. CDR1 and CDR2 (germline): SGHAT, FQNNGV. This CDR3 region has 15 residues. V was clipped by 7 bases and J by 4 bases, with 18 bases between them. CDR3 protein: CASTSRGLFADTQYF. The CDR3 DNA sequence: TGTGCCAGCACCTCCCGAGGTTTATTCGCAGATACGCAGTATTTT.

This clonotype is deemed medium-sized. This sequence joins TRBV15 and TRBJ1-6; no firm D call. The CDR3 consists of 16 residues. Germline loops: CDR1 LNHNV, CDR2 YYDKDF (reference sequence). V dropped 0 bases and J dropped 6 bases, with 12 bases sitting between them. This CDR3 is CATSRDRPGPNSPLHF. In DNA, the CDR3 is TGTGCCACCAGCAGAGATCGTCCGGGCCCTAATTCACCCCTCCACTTT.

The count of this clonotype is one. V is TRBV15 and J is TRBJ1-3, with 7 bases identical to TRBD1. Germline assignment: CDR1 LNHNV and CDR2 YYDKDF (reference sequence). This CDR3 has 15 residues. Trimming removed 0 bases from V and 2 bases from J; junction bases left unmatched: 1. CDR3 amino acids: CATSRDQGAGNTIYF. The CDR3 DNA reads as TGTGCCACCAGCAGAGATCAGGGGGCTGGAAACACCATATATTTT.

About this clonotype itself: Germline and junction disagree at one end, which may indicate a read error. The rearrangement links TRBV7-9 to TRBJ2-7, with D possibly TRBD2 on 5 matching bases. The CDR3 runs to 12 residues. Germline lookup yields CDR1 SEHNR and CDR2 FQNEAQ (reference sequence). For the CDR3, the DNA is TGCGCCAGCAGCTTGTTCGGGGACGAGCAGTACTTC. Its protein product is CASSLFGDEQYF.

The chain links TRBV7-8 to TRBJ2-1; D is undetermined. V was pared by 8 bases and J by 5 bases, with 10 bases between. This CDR3 contains 12 residues. CDR1 and CDR2 (germline): SGHVS, FQNEAQ. CDR3 in DNA: TGTGCCAGCTCAGACGGAAACAATGAGCAGTTCTTC. It encodes CASSDGNNEQFF.

The genes are TRBV15 and TRBJ1-5, with TRBD1 as a possible D gene (5 bases). The CDR3 is 14 amino acids. Germline CDR1 reads LNHNV; CDR2 reads YYDKDF (reference sequence). Trimming removed 1 base at V and 3 bases at J, with 7 bases between. CDR3 nucleotides: TGTGCCACCAGCAGAGGGACACTCAATCAGCCCCAGCATTTT. Its protein is CATSRGTLNQPQHF.

Ten or more counts support this clonotype. The chain employs TRBV27 and TRBJ1-1; the D is unclear. Germline loops: CDR1 MNHEY, CDR2 SMNVEV (reference sequence). The V end lost 2 bases, the J end lost 0 bases, and 7 bases lay between the germline ends. This CDR3 comprises 14 residues. CDR3 sequence: CASSLRGLNTEAFF. CDR3 DNA sequence: TGTGCCAGCAGTTTACGAGGGTTGAACACTGAAGCTTTCTTT.

CDR3 DNA: TGCGCCAGCAGTGAGTCGGGGTTTGGAGAAGCTTTCTTT. As protein: CASSESGFGEAFF. The chain uses TRBV10-2 and TRBJ1-1; D is uncertain. CDR1 and CDR2 (germline): WSHSY, SAAADI. This CDR3 is built from 13 residues. The V end lost 0 bases, the J end lost 8 bases, and 10 bases lay between the germline ends.

This clonotype was seen ten or more times. V and J are TRBV28 and TRBJ2-7; 10 bases agree with TRBD1. V shed 8 bases, J shed 7 bases, and the junction held 17 bases outside the gene matches. CDR3 size: 16 residues. From germline, CDR1 is MDHEN and CDR2 SYDVKM. This chain's CDR3 is CASPPTVGTGEGEQYF. CDR3 bases: TGTGCCAGCCCTCCAACGGTCGGGACAGGGGAGGGAGAGCAGTACTTC.

This rearrangement joins TRBV2 to TRBJ1-6; no definite D call. This CDR3 contains 14 residues. Trimming took 3 bases from V and 7 from J, leaving 10 bases between them. Germline CDR1 reads SNHLY; CDR2 reads FYNNEI. For the CDR3, the DNA is TGTGCCAGCAGTGAGCGGGGTTTGAATTCACCCCTCCACTTT. Its translation: CASSERGLNSPLHF.

The chain combines TRBV10-2 with TRBJ2-1, with a weak D call TRBD2 (6 bases). CDR1 is WSHSY, CDR2 SAAADI, per germline. The germline V and J ends were trimmed by 4 bases and 2 bases, with 18 bases remaining between them. The CDR3 sequence is 17 residues long. CDR3 in DNA: TGCGCCAGCAGTGTCCCTAGCGTGGGTATTACCTACAATGAGCAGTTCTTC. The encoded protein is CASSVPSVGITYNEQFF.

The CDR3 is CASSSGQVKVTEAFF. The CDR3 DNA follows: TGTGCCAGTAGTTCGGGACAGGTTAAGGTGACTGAAGCTTTCTTT. This rearrangement joins TRBV19 to TRBJ1-1; 8 nucleotides line up with TRBD1. V shed 5 bases and J 5 bases; nucleotides not matched to a gene: 10. The CDR3 is made up of 15 amino acids. From germline, CDR1 is LNHDA and CDR2 SQIVND (reference sequence).

The chain links TRBV2 to TRBJ2-1; D is perhaps TRBD2 (6 bases). The CDR3 contains 15 residues. The germline V gene encodes CDR1 SNHLY and CDR2 FYNNEI. Trimming took off 7 bases at V and 6 bases at J, with 19 bases between the two ends. CDR3 in amino acids: CASKPYILALNEQFF. CDR3 bases: TGTGCCAGCAAACCCTATATCCTAGCGCTCAATGAGCAGTTCTTC.